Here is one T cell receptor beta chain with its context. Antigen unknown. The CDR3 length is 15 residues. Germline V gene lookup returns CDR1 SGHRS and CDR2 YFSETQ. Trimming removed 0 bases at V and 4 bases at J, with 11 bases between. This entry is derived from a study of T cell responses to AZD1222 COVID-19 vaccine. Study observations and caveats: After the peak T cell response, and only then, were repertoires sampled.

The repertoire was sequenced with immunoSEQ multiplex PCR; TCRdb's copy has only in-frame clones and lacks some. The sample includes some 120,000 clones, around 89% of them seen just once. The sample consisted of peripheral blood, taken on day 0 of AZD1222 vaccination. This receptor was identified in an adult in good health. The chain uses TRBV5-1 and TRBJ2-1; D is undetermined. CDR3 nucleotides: TGCGCCAGCAGCTTGGGGCTATACACGTACAATGAGCAGTTCTTC. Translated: CASSLGLYTYNEQFF.